A selection of T cell receptor beta chains follows, all from one sample in a study of T-cell memory formation after mild COVID-19. TCRdb fed the 5' RACE reads into MiXCR, producing one record per CDR3 protein. This table has approximately 260,000 distinct CDR3 sequences, approximately 18% appearing once. The sample was PBMCs or a T cell subset sorted from them (not recorded which). These receptors were taken from a young man who had mild COVID-19 (a few samples of this study predate the infection). Cell type and time point are not known. The CDR3 runs from the conserved cysteine through the conserved F or W. D genes are given only for firm matches. The size of a clone is reported for some rows only, either as once, few or many, or as a class for expanded clones.

j_gene: TRBJ2-4
v_gene: TRBV5-1
d_gene: NA
len: 14
abundance: NA
CDR3aa: CASTETPSQNIQYF
CDR3nt: TGCGCCAGCACCGAGACACCAAGCCAAAACATTCAGTACTTC

j_gene: TRBJ1-5
v_gene: TRBV20-1
d_gene: NA
len: 13
abundance: few
CDR3aa: CSAPGGGHQPQHF
CDR3nt: TGCAGTGCTCCTGGGGGGGGGCATCAGCCCCAGCATTTT

j_gene: TRBJ2-2
v_gene: TRBV20-1
d_gene: NA
len: 16
abundance: NA
CDR3aa: CSAPSKPGTVAGELFF
CDR3nt: TGCAGTGCCCCTTCTAAACCCGGGACTGTGGCCGGGGAGCTGTTTTTT

j_gene: TRBJ2-3
v_gene: TRBV2
d_gene: TRBD2
len: 15
abundance: few
CDR3aa: CASSRTSAFQDTQYF
CDR3nt: TGTGCCAGCAGTAGGACTAGCGCATTCCAAGATACGCAGTATTTT

j_gene: TRBJ2-7
v_gene: TRBV18
d_gene: NA
len: 14
abundance: NA
CDR3aa: CASSPPWQGYEQYF
CDR3nt: TGTGCCAGCTCACCCCCGTGGCAGGGCTACGAGCAGTACTTC

j_gene: TRBJ2-7
v_gene: TRBV7-8
d_gene: NA
len: 14
abundance: many
CDR3aa: CASSLSDQLSPEYF
CDR3nt: TGTGCCAGCAGCTTATCGGACCAGTTATCACCCGAGTACTTC

j_gene: TRBJ2-5
v_gene: TRBV4-2
d_gene: NA
len: 17
abundance: NA
CDR3aa: CASSQGYGDPIQETQYF
CDR3nt: TGTGCCAGCAGCCAAGGATACGGGGACCCGATCCAAGAGACCCAGTACTTC

j_gene: TRBJ2-7
v_gene: TRBV5-1
d_gene: TRBD2
len: 15
abundance: many
CDR3aa: CASSFGGGHSYEQYF
CDR3nt: TGCGCCAGCAGCTTCGGCGGGGGGCATTCCTACGAGCAGTACTTC

j_gene: TRBJ2-3
v_gene: TRBV9
d_gene: NA
len: 15
abundance: NA
CDR3aa: CASTRIGGPVDTQYF
CDR3nt: TGTGCCAGCACTAGGATCGGGGGGCCGGTAGATACGCAGTATTTT

j_gene: TRBJ2-7
v_gene: TRBV6-2/TRBV6-3
d_gene: NA
len: 14
abundance: few
CDR3aa: CASTRIQGSYEQYF
CDR3nt: TGTGCCAGCACCCGGATTCAGGGTTCCTACGAGCAGTACTTC

j_gene: TRBJ2-1
v_gene: TRBV12-3/TRBV12-4
d_gene: NA
len: 11
abundance: few
CDR3aa: CASSLVTEQFF
CDR3nt: TGTGCCAGCAGTTTAGTGACTGAGCAGTTCTTC

j_gene: TRBJ2-7
v_gene: TRBV15
d_gene: NA
len: 14
abundance: NA
CDR3aa: CATSREGTIYEQYF
CDR3nt: TGTGCCACCAGCAGAGAAGGGACGATTTACGAGCAGTACTTC

j_gene: TRBJ1-3
v_gene: TRBV9
d_gene: NA
len: 15
abundance: NA
CDR3aa: CASSVGPGSGNTIYF
CDR3nt: TGTGCCAGCAGCGTAGGGCCGGGCTCTGGAAACACCATATATTTT

j_gene: TRBJ1-1
v_gene: TRBV7-9
d_gene: NA
len: 11
abundance: many
CDR3aa: CASSLQPEAFF
CDR3nt: TGTGCCAGCAGCTTACAACCTGAAGCTTTCTTT

j_gene: TRBJ2-3
v_gene: TRBV7-8
d_gene: NA
len: 15
abundance: NA
CDR3aa: CASSSQRVNTDTQYF
CDR3nt: TGTGCCAGCAGCTCACAAAGGGTTAACACAGATACGCAGTATTTT

j_gene: TRBJ2-5
v_gene: TRBV25-1
d_gene: NA
len: 13
abundance: few
CDR3aa: CASSDPRQETQYF
CDR3nt: TGTGCCAGCAGTGATCCCAGGCAAGAGACCCAGTACTTC

j_gene: TRBJ2-1
v_gene: TRBV29-1
d_gene: TRBD1
len: 16
abundance: NA
CDR3aa: CSVEGERGLSYNEQFF
CDR3nt: TGCAGCGTTGAAGGGGAGAGGGGGCTTTCCTACAATGAGCAGTTCTTC

j_gene: TRBJ1-1
v_gene: TRBV7-9
d_gene: NA
len: 14
abundance: few
CDR3aa: CASSRSGIATEAFF
CDR3nt: TGTGCCAGCAGCCGATCAGGGATTGCGACTGAAGCTTTCTTT

j_gene: TRBJ2-7
v_gene: TRBV7-5
d_gene: NA
len: 18
abundance: few
CDR3aa: CISVPEPNPGTAHYEQYF
CDR3nt: NA

j_gene: TRBJ2-3
v_gene: TRBV5-1
d_gene: NA
len: 14
abundance: many
CDR3aa: CASRERPSTDTQYF
CDR3nt: TGCGCCAGCAGGGAACGTCCTAGCACAGATACGCAGTATTTT

j_gene: TRBJ1-3
v_gene: TRBV4-1
d_gene: NA
len: 14
abundance: NA
CDR3aa: CASSQVGSGNTIYF
CDR3nt: TGCGCCAGCAGCCAAGTGGGGTCTGGAAACACCATATATTTT

j_gene: TRBJ2-3
v_gene: TRBV5-4
d_gene: TRBD1
len: 17
abundance: NA
CDR3aa: CASSADFWDRLGNTQYF
CDR3nt: TGTGCCAGCAGCGCTGACTTCTGGGACAGGTTGGGGAATACGCAGTATTTT